This T cell receptor (beta chain) was recovered during a study of blood T cell repertoires in COVID-19. Study in general: Nucleic acid was either cDNA or gDNA, and it came from T cells, B-cell-depleted T cells, or PBMCs.

The method was immunoSEQ multiplex PCR; TCRdb's version includes in-frame clones alone and lacks a portion of them. In the table there are fewer than 500,000 clones, about 90% of which are singletons. In assigning cohorts, the study relied on participant-reported clinical history. The TCR was taken from a man under 40 who had recovered from COVID-19. Sequenced sample: PBMCs or T cells enriched from blood (not recorded which).

The CDR3 region is CASSQAGGFDTEAFF. CDR3 coding DNA: TGTGCCAGCAGCCAAGCAGGGGGTTTTGACACTGAAGCTTTCTTT. The chain recombines TRBV4-2 with TRBJ1-1; 7 bases are a match to TRBD1. With 1 base clipped from V and 3 bases from J, the junction kept 5 bases outside the gene matches. Germline values: CDR1 LGHNA, CDR2 YNFKEQ. The CDR3 loop spans 15 amino acids.